This TCR beta chain emerged from a study of blood T cell repertoires in COVID-19. About the study: T cells, B-cell-depleted T cells, or PBMCs supplied cDNA or gDNA.

Germline V gene lookup returns CDR1 KGHDR and CDR2 SFDVKD. This CDR3 region has 16 residues. Trimming removed 2 bases from V and 8 bases from J, with 17 bases in between. As processed by the authors: Using reference gene primer amplification, nucleated cell counts were estimated. Assay used: immunoSEQ multiplex PCR; TCRdb lists only in-frame clones, some missing. The D gene and trimming were derived from the DNA, and the V and J assignments and clone size from that table. The sample lists 69,000 or so clones, 90% occurring once. The chain has TRBV24-1 and TRBJ1-4, with D unresolved. This TCR derives from a man aged 50 to 59 with acute or convalescent COVID-19. What was sequenced was peripheral blood. CDR3: CATSDSDRRASEKLFF. For the CDR3, the DNA is TGTGCCACCAGTGATTCCGATCGACGGGCTAGCGAAAAACTGTTTTTT.